The 11 T cell receptor beta chains presented below share a single source sample, sequenced in a study of PD-L1 blockade in urothelial cancer. Time point of the sample: peripheral blood 6 weeks after treatment start. Assay used: immunoSEQ multiplex PCR; TCRdb lists only in-frame clones, some missing. The sample yields more than 60,000 clones, approximately 91% seen once. The source material was PBMCs, sampled around atezolizumab (anti-PD-L1) treatment. These receptors were obtained from a man aged 55 to 70 with urothelial cancer.

The V gene is TRBV19, the J gene TRBJ1-1; 9 bases line up with TRBD1. The CDR3 runs to 12 residues. V lost 3 bases to trimming and J lost 11 bases; unmatched junction nucleotides: 4. Germline CDR1 is LNHDA and CDR2 is SQIVND (reference sequence). DNA of the CDR3: TGTGCCAGTAGTATCCCCGGGACAGGGGCTTTCTTT. Its protein product is CASSIPGTGAFF.

The chain joins TRBV5-1 to TRBJ1-1, with a tentative D call TRBD1 (5 bases). Germline lookup yields CDR1 SGHRS and CDR2 YFSETQ. V was shortened by 4 bases and J by 2 bases, with 12 bases between the two germline ends. The CDR3 sequence is 14 residues long. The CDR3 DNA is TGCGCCAGCAGCGTAACAGGTACCAACACTGAAGCTTTCTTT. This sequence encodes CASSVTGTNTEAFF.

DNA of the CDR3: TGTGCCAGTAGTATCTACGCGCGGGGGCCCCGGGGCAATGAGCAGTTCTTC. This sequence encodes CASSIYARGPRGNEQFF. The V and J genes are TRBV19 and TRBJ2-1; maybe TRBD2 (7 bases). CDR1 LNHDA and CDR2 SQIVND come from the germline V gene (reference sequence). The ends were cut back, 3 bases at V and 6 bases at J, with 21 bases in the middle. The CDR3 covers 17 residues.

This clone was counted between two and nine times. This chain joins TRBV2 and TRBJ1-6; 8 bases match TRBD1. The CDR3 is 14 amino acids. V was clipped by 7 bases and J by 13 bases; unmatched bases: 12. The germline CDR1 and CDR2 sequences are SNHLY and FYNNEI. The CDR3 is CASNLGQGSRPLHF. CDR3 sequence (DNA): TGTGCCAGCAATCTAGGACAGGGATCGAGGCCCCTCCACTTT.

The chain joins TRBV5-1 to TRBJ2-5; D possibly corresponds to TRBD1 (5 bases). The CDR3 spans 16 residues. Looked up from germline, CDR1 is SGHRS and CDR2 is YFSETQ. The V and J ends lost 1 base and 7 bases respectively, with 20 bases between them. DNA of the CDR3: TGCGCCAGCAGCTTGCTCCCAGGGTCCGTTCAGGGGACCCAGTACTTC. Translated, it gives CASSLLPGSVQGTQYF.

The V call is TRBV28, the J call TRBJ2-2, with 8 positions matching TRBD1. The CDR3 length is 16 residues. Losses at the gene ends were 6 bases for V and 7 bases for J; bases not matched to a gene: 13. Germline V gene sequence: CDR1 MDHEN, CDR2 SYDVKM. CDR3 nucleotides: TGTGCCAGCAGCCCCGGGACAGGCGAGAGGGGCGGGGAGCTGTTTTTT. It yields the protein CASSPGTGERGGELFF.

The chain links TRBV10-3 to TRBJ1-1, with a weak D call TRBD1 (5 bases). With 2 bases removed from V and 5 bases from J, the gap between germline ends came to 12 bases. From germline, CDR1 is ENHRY and CDR2 SYGVKD. CDR3 size: 14 residues. The CDR3, as DNA: TGTGCCATCAGTGAGGGGGCAGGGAAGACTGAAGCTTTCTTT. Residues: CAISEGAGKTEAFF.

The chain uses TRBV18 and TRBJ2-5; 9 positions match TRBD1. V lost 1 base to trimming and J lost 8 bases; unmatched junction nucleotides: 14. The CDR3 is made up of 17 amino acids. CDR1 is KGHSH, CDR2 LQKENI, per germline. The CDR3 DNA is TGTGCCAGCTCACCACTGGACAGGGGCCGGGGTTTCCGTACCCAGTACTTC. Translated: CASSPLDRGRGFRTQYF. The full variable domain, in which reference TRBV18 and TRBJ2-5 provide the parts outside the CDR3, is NAGVMQNPRHLVRRRGQEARLRCSPMKGHSHVYWYRQLPEEGLKFMVYLQKENIIDESGMPKERFSAEFPKEGPSILRIQQVVRGDSAAYFCASSPLDRGRGFRTQYFGPGTRLLVL.

The rearrangement joins TRBV11-3 to TRBJ2-7; 9 bases agree with TRBD1. V shed 5 bases, J shed 3 bases, and the junction held 8 bases outside the gene matches. This CDR3 has 15 residues. Germline CDR1 and CDR2: SGHNT and YENEEA. The CDR3 DNA is TGTGCCAGCAGCCGATCCGGGACAGGGATCTACGAGCAGTACTTC. It yields the protein CASSRSGTGIYEQYF.

CDR3 DNA sequence: TGTGCCAGCAGTTTAGGAGGGATGACGATTAATGAAAAACTGTTTTTT. This encodes CASSLGGMTINEKLFF. The V and J genes are TRBV28 and TRBJ1-4, with D uncertain. V was pared by 2 bases and J by 4 bases, with 14 bases between. Germline assignment: CDR1 MDHEN and CDR2 SYDVKM. This CDR3 is built from 16 residues.

CDR3 DNA sequence: TGTGCCAGCAGACCTACAAGCGGGAGGAGGGACAATGAGCAGTTCTTC. This codes for CASRPTSGRRDNEQFF. V and J are TRBV11-2 and TRBJ2-1, with TRBD2 matching 9 bases. Trimming took 6 bases from V and 5 from J; bases not matched to a gene: 11. Germline V gene data show CDR1 as SGHAT and CDR2 as FQNNGV. This CDR3 has 16 residues.